This T cell receptor beta chain came from a study of Ad26.COV2.S vaccination and SARS-CoV-2 variants. TCRdb's table, derived via immunoSEQ multiplex PCR, lists solely in-frame clones and lacks some. The sample yields about 440,000 clones, roughly 87% seen once. Germline V lookup: CDR1 SNHLY, CDR2 FYNNEI. The CDR3 contains 18 residues. The V end lost 1 base, the J end lost 9 bases, and 26 bases lay between the germline ends. Stated treatment: roughly 18 received Ad26.COV2.S at low or high dose, single or two shots; 5 received placebo; per-sample allocation not given. On day 63 after the first injection, vaccine and placebo recipients gave samples.

The sequenced sample was peripheral blood, obtained in a trial of Ad26.COV2.S vaccine versus placebo. The rearrangement joins TRBV2 to TRBJ2-3; D assignment may be TRBD1 or TRBD2 (5 bases each). The sequence was collected from a person between 18 and 65 years old who received the Ad26.COV2.S COVID-19 vaccine or a placebo. CDR3 in DNA: TGTGCCAGCAGTGAAGGAACCGGGACCCCAACTAGGAGGAAGACGCAGTATTTT. Protein: CASSEGTGTPTRRKTQYF.